This T cell receptor (beta chain) was observed in a study of molecular identifiers for immune sequencing clone quantification (dated by TCRdb to the late 2010s). About the study as a whole: For a replicate experiment, the RNA from either approximately 20,000 or 100,000 naive CD8 T cells was divided into five aliquots, and four of those aliquots went on to sequencing. The study was a methods study using CD8 T cells to benchmark molecular-identifier clustering-based TCR repertoire sequencing (MIDCIRS) and TCR RNA copy counting. What the authors observed across the whole study: In CMV-specific effector cells, clones with more than 20 RNA copies accounted for over 99% of molecules, whereas in naive cells such clones accounted for under 1%. Highly expanded clone sizes could be underestimated if identical TCR molecules share a barcode. The naive libraries included spiked-in Jurkat TCR RNA (10 copies' worth), and this Jurkat TCR RNA is not part of the donor repertoire. Spiked-in Jurkat TCR RNA equal to a single cell's worth was reported to be detectable even within 1,200,000 naive CD8 T cells. Without barcode sub-clustering, chimeric consensus sequences inflated TCR diversity; chimeras reached as high as 47%. Modeling estimated about 3 recovered TCR RNA copies per cell, compared with about 10 by digital PCR, which implies about 30% capture efficiency.

Libraries of naive CD8 T cells were built from around 18,000 to 910,000 sorted cells, with 10%, 30% or 50% of the purified RNA used. Naive CD8 T cells were FACS-sorted as CD8+CD4-CCR7+CD45RA+ on a BD FACSAria II into RLT Plus buffer. To test detection sensitivity, Jurkat RNA equivalent to roughly nine TCR copies was spiked into samples of roughly 18,000-1,000,000 naive CD8 T cells. Enrichment of CD8 T cells was performed with RosetteSep CD8+ T Cell Enrichment Cocktail and Ficoll-Paque, after which ACK red cell lysis was carried out. Receptor amplification or capture employed PCR. The sequencing machine was a NextSeq 500. Preparation of bulk TCR libraries followed a previously described approach, with the TCR primers listed in Table S5. The Qiagen AllPrep DNA/RNA kit was used to purify total RNA. Before analysis, reads from multiple sequencing runs of the same library were pooled. Regarding the original processing steps: Reads were retained only if an exact TCR constant sequence was present, and the retained reads were trimmed to 150 nt and grouped according to their 12-nt molecular barcodes. Reads in each barcode group were sub-clustered using a 15% Levenshtein threshold, and a quality-weighted consensus sequence was built for each RNA molecule. Non-functional sequences were excluded, and lower-count sequences lying one edit away from another sequence were also excluded. On the basis of fitting two negative binomial distributions, barcode sub-clusters with fewer than 20% of the maximum read count were discarded. The public reads were run again by TCRdb, first through fastp at Q25 and then through MiXCR, and only productive beta chains were kept. Identical CDR3 protein sequences are pooled into one entry, listed with their most common genes and DNA. What appears here as the V and J calls and clone size reflects TCRdb's work, not the paper's. In this sample the table shows about 98,000 distinct CDR3 sequences, 35% of which occur a single time. Of the sample, roughly 9.3% falls within the top ten clones.

According to the germline V gene, CDR1 reads SQVTM and CDR2 reads ANQGSEA. V loses 7 bases of germline sequence and J loses 5 bases, and the interval between the two ends is 20 bases. The CDR3, cysteine through phenylalanine, is 14 amino acids long. Only the CDR3 portion is preserved as DNA: 42 bases, with reading frame beginning at the first base. This clonotype was seen only once. Its antigen is unknown. No qualities accompany the bases; no much larger clone lies one base away. A lone read offers only weak evidence. The specimen sequenced was naive CD8+ T cells from blood, with Jurkat cell RNA spiked in. Interpreted using the paper, the cell subset or site label stands for: FACS-sorted CD8+CD4-CCR7+CD45RA+ naive T cells. The TCR was taken from a human donor in good health. Some libraries in this study had Jurkat cell RNA spiked in. In this chain, TRBV29-1 is recombined with TRBJ2-5, with a tentative D gene TRBD1 over 6 matching bases. The CDR3 loop reads CSANPGQRWETQYF. The DNA reads as follows: TGCAGCGCCAACCCCGGACAGAGGTGGGAGACCCAGTACTTC.